The T cell receptor beta chain under discussion was sequenced for a study of T-cell memory formation after mild COVID-19. This clonotype was seen a single time. CDR1 is LNHDA, CDR2 SQIVND, per germline (reference sequence). The CDR3 consists of 15 residues. J gave up 3 bases and V 4 bases, and 6 bases lay outside the gene matches. From the 5' RACE reads, TCRdb called clonotypes with MiXCR, one entry per CDR3 protein. The repertoire holds about 14,000 distinct CDR3 sequences, roughly a fifth seen once, with around 49% in the top ten. The TCR sequence derives from an adult woman who had mild COVID-19 (a few samples of this study predate the infection). Cell type and time point are not known. The sample consisted of PBMCs or a T cell subset sorted from them (not recorded which). This rearrangement joins TRBV19 to TRBJ2-1, with 7 bases that match TRBD2. CDR3 DNA: TGTGCCAGTAGTAGCGGGAGTAGCCTCTACAATGAGCAGTTCTTC. Amino acids: CASSSGSSLYNEQFF.